This T cell receptor beta chain comes out of a study of T cells in Graves' hyperthyroidism and ophthalmopathy (dated by TCRdb to about 2019). About the full investigation: Peripheral blood was sampled at the time of initial diagnosis, prior to any treatment. Whether ophthalmopathy could be predicted prospectively was tested in an independent validation cohort made up of 18 hyperthyroidism patients plus 17 patients who later progressed to ophthalmopathy. According to the paper, TCR Vbeta CDR3 sequencing was carried out on around 140 peripheral blood samples, which came from fewer than 50 ophthalmopathy, 80 or so hyperthyroidism and about 17 progressor patients. The 100 discovery patients were randomly split 7:3 into training and test sets. After sampling, hyperthyroidism patients received methimazole starting at 30 mg daily, and ophthalmopathy patients received high-dose intravenous methylprednisolone. The study also compared thyroid tissue and blood T-cell repertoires from more than five Graves' hyperthyroidism patients. To identify distinguishing TCR V-J signatures, a discovery cohort of about 95 patients was used, comprising under 45 with Graves' ophthalmopathy and about 59 with stable Graves' hyperthyroidism. Summary of the overall study and its limitations: No statistical method was used to fix the sample size in advance, and group allocation was not hidden from the investigators. Most expanded thyroid clonotypes (frequency above 0.001) were also detected in blood, suggesting blood repertoires may reflect thyroid immune responses. A 13 V-J signature model separated ophthalmopathy from stable hyperthyroidism, with 87.88% sensitivity and 81.08% specificity in cross-validation and 80%/75% in testing. In validation, the model predicted progression to ophthalmopathy a median of about 6.8 months before onset, with approximately 70% sensitivity and almost 75% specificity.

TCR beta CDR3 regions were amplified from RNA transcripts. The TCR CDR3 was subjected to a first round of RT-PCR using the HTBI primer set and the Qiagen OneStep RT-PCR kit. Libraries were constructed in a second round of multiplex PCR, after which size selection and purification were carried out. Sequencing of the libraries was done on an Illumina HiSeq2000 using paired-end 100 bp reads. As for how the authors treated the data: SOAPnuke was used to process the raw data, removing reads that contained adapters or uncalled bases, had a mean Phred below 15, or lacked an exact match to the constant primer or identifier. COPE v1.2.5 was used to merge the high-quality paired reads, and each unique nucleotide sequence was defined as a clonotype. Clonotypes were aligned to IMGT TRBV, TRBD and TRBJ reference segments using MiTCR v1.1. Only V-J combinations with frequency above 0.0001, covering 99.2% of repertoires, were analysed. A TCS score was defined as the ratio of F50 (clonal expansion) to E x V (chaos), with BLOSUM62-based TCRdist applied between CDR3 peptides within each V-J. Welch's t-statistics and random forest reduced approximately 520 V-J features to 10 to 15, which were used in a naive Bayes classifier (R e1071). TCRdb cleaned the public reads at Q25 with fastp, built clones with MiXCR and kept in-frame beta chains. Rows matching on CDR3 protein sequence are summarized as one entry with the most common DNA and genes. The V and J calls and clone size are TCRdb's, not the authors'. The sample records roughly 720,000 distinct CDR3 sequences, roughly 17% of which are singletons. The ten largest clones represent roughly a sixth of the sample.

Deletion took 7 bases off V and 4 bases off J, with a span of 11 bases between the germline ends. The CDR3 starts with the cysteine, ends with the phenylalanine, and has 13 residues. Only the CDR3 portion is preserved as DNA: 39 bases, with reading frame beginning at the first base. This clonotype was counted ten times or more. Its antigen has not been determined. Base quality data are lacking; no much larger clone is found one base away. Stable Graves' hyperthyroidism was defined as the absence of progression to ophthalmopathy over 18 months of follow-up. Hyperthyroidism patients were aged 18 to 65 years and newly diagnosed, with disease duration of less than 2 months. Patients with uncontrolled infections, other autoimmune diseases, pregnancy or lactation were excluded. Diagnoses were based on clinical symptoms, serum thyroxine and TRAb, thyroid ultrasound and orbital computed tomography. PBMCs were isolated from 10 ml of fresh peripheral blood by Ficoll-Paque density gradient centrifugation. Trizol reagent was used to extract total RNA, and RNA quality was then checked on an Agilent 2100 Bioanalyzer.

The rearrangement joined TRBV12-3 or TRBV12-4 to TRBJ1-5, with TRBD1 tentatively as D gene (5 bases match). This sequence was found in a man aged 45 to 65 with Graves' hyperthyroidism. Sequencing was carried out using blood. The sequenced DNA: TGTGCCAGCACCGTGGGGGTAAATCAGCCCCAGCATTTT. This translates into CASTVGVNQPQHF.